Detailed here is one T cell receptor beta chain. The antigen remains unidentified. A read error may explain this, as a much larger clone is one base away. Lacking the conserved final phenylalanine or tryptophan, this CDR3 likely reflects a read error. The data belong to a study of CD8 T cells in ankylosing spondylitis. Whole-study results and caveats: Previously reported in reactive arthritis synovial fluid and blood were some of the motif variants. Disease-linked clones proved CD8+ and comparatively uncommon in peripheral blood. Characteristic, it appeared, of ankylosing spondylitis blood was a TCR beta motif of eight highly homologous variants.

Germline assignment: CDR1 SGHVS and CDR2 FNYEAQ. This CDR3 contains 13 residues. V shed 8 bases and J shed 1 base, with 11 bases lying between them. Each CDR3 protein gets one entry after TCRdb re-called the 5' RACE reads with MiXCR. The sample comprises 25,000 to 40,000 distinct CDR3 sequences, about 7.2% of which are singletons, and roughly a tenth rests with the top ten. The source material was blood, either unsorted or a sorted T cell fraction (not recorded which). This chain links TRBV7-6 with TRBJ1-1, with unresolved D. The origin of this receptor is a male donor with ankylosing spondylitis or in good health (not recorded which). The CDR3 DNA sequence: TGTGCCAGCCTCAAGGAAGCGAACACTGAAGCTTTCCTT. It is translated as CASLKEANTEAFL.